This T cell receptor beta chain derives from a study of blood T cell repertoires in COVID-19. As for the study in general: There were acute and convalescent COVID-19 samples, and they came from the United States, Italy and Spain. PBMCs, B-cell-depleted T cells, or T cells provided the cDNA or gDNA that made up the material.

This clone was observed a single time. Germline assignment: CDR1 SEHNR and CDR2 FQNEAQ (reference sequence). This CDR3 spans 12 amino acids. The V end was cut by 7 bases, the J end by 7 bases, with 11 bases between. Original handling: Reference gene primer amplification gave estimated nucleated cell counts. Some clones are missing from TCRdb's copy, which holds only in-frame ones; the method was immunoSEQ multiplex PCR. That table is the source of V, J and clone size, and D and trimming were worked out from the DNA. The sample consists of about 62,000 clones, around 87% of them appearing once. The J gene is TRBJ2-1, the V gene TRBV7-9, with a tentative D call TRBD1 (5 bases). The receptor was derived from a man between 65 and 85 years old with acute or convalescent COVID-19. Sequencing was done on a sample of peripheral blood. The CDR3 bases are TGTGCCAGCACCACCCAGGGTAATGAGCAGTTCTTC. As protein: CASTTQGNEQFF.